This passage covers 26 T cell receptor beta chains from one sample sequenced in a study of T cell clonality in common variable immunodeficiency. TCRdb keeps only in-frame clones here, not all; method: immunoSEQ multiplex PCR. The sample was found to contain tens of thousands of clones, and every one recurs. Sequencing input: peripheral blood mononuclear cells. These receptors all stem from a person aged 18 to 75 in good health.

The sample holds many counts of this clone. The read falls 3 residues short of the CDR3 end, and the missing part is taken from the germline J gene. The rearrangement uses TRBV9 and TRBJ2-5; perhaps TRBD1 as D (5 bases). Germline V gene lookup returns CDR1 SGDLS and CDR2 YYNGEE. The CDR3 runs 14 residues. V gave up 3 bases and J gave up 5 bases, with 14 bases separating them. This CDR3 reads CASSAGAGHETQYF. Partial CDR3 DNA: TGTGCCAGCAGCGCCGGAGCAGGGCACGAGACC.

This clone occurred many times. The read halts 3 residues ahead of the CDR3 end, with the missing end drawn from the germline J gene. V gene TRBV30 combines with J gene TRBJ1-2; 8 bases line up with TRBD1. V dropped 4 bases and J dropped 6; count of bases not matched to a gene: 7. From germline, CDR1 is GTSNPN and CDR2 SVGIG (reference sequence). The CDR3 extends over 13 amino acids. The CDR3 DNA, read in part, is TGTGCCTGGACTGAAGACAGGGGCAATGGC. Protein product: CAWTEDRGNG. The full CDR3 protein is CAWTEDRGNGYTF.

This clone has a handful of counts. Sequencing ends 3 residues short of the CDR3 end; the germline J gene provides the rest. This chain uses TRBV5-1 with TRBJ2-7; 7 nucleotides align to TRBD1. Per germline, CDR1 SGHRS and CDR2 YFSETQ. The CDR3 length is 13 residues. V gave up 5 bases and J gave up 3 bases; unmatched junction bases: 5. The CDR3 sequence is CASSWDSLYEQYF. CDR3 DNA, as far as it was read: TGCGCCAGCAGTTGGGACAGCCTCTACGAG. The full variable domain, with the rest looked up from reference TRBV5-1 and TRBJ2-7, is KAGVTQTPRYLIKTRGQQVTLSCSPISGHRSVSWYQQTPGQGLQFLFEYFSETQRNKGNFPGRFSGRQFSNSRSEMNVSTLELGDSALYLCASSWDSLYEQYFGPGTRLTVT.

This clone was recorded at least ten times. Sequencing ends 3 residues short of the CDR3 end; the germline J gene provides the rest. The genes are TRBV19 and TRBJ1-2; D is perhaps TRBD1 (5 bases). The CDR3 runs 15 residues. V was cut by 5 bases and J by 4 bases, with 17 bases left in between. Germline V gene data show CDR1 as LNHDA and CDR2 as SQIVND (reference sequence). The chain's CDR3 is CASSPRRGLGYGYTF. CDR3 DNA, as far as it was read: TGTGCCAGTAGTCCTCGAAGGGGTTTGGGCTATGGC.

In its sample, this clone was seen many times. The missing CDR3 end, 3 residues past where the read stops, is filled in from the germline J gene. V and J are TRBV6-1 and TRBJ1-5, with D possibly TRBD1 on 6 matching bases. Trimming removed 1 base from V and 0 bases from J, with 16 bases in between. Germline loops: CDR1 MNHNS, CDR2 SASEGT. The CDR3 loop spans 18 amino acids. CDR3 DNA (partial): TGTGCCAGCAGTGAAGGGCGACAGGCCACTTATAGCAATCAGCCC. It translates to CASSEGRQATYSNQP. From start to end, the CDR3 is CASSEGRQATYSNQPQHF.

In this sample, this clone turned up many times. The observed sequence ends 3 residues before the CDR3 terminus, with the missing tail filled in from the germline J gene. The rearrangement uses TRBV11-2 and TRBJ1-1, with a possible D match to TRBD1 (5 bases). V was shortened by 5 bases and J by 5 bases, with 15 bases between the two germline ends. CDR3 length: 14 residues. The germline gives CDR1 SGHAT, CDR2 FQNNGV. The CDR3 loop is CASSRQPRQTEAFF. CDR3 bases read: TGTGCCAGCAGCCGCCAGCCGAGACAGACTGAA.

This clone was observed many times. The CDR3: CASSFRNTEAFF. The part of the CDR3 DNA that was read is TGTGCCAGCAGTTTCAGGAACACTGAA. This chain connects TRBV12-3 or TRBV12-4 to TRBJ1-1, with D uncertain. Sequencing ends 3 residues short of the CDR3 end; the germline J gene provides the rest. The length of the CDR3 is 12 residues. The V and J ends lost 3 bases and 1 base respectively, with 3 bases between them.

This clone showed up many times. The DNA ends 3 residues before the CDR3 does, and the rest of the CDR3 is filled in from the germline J gene. The rearrangement uses TRBV4-2 and TRBJ2-5, with 12 nucleotides matching TRBD2. The CDR3 length is 17 residues. The V gene's germline CDR1 is LGHNA and CDR2 YNFKEQ. Unmatched junction bases numbered 8, after V lost 4 bases and J lost 2 bases. CDR3: CASSPPRLAGEQETQYF. The CDR3 bases that were read are TGTGCCAGCAGCCCCCCTCGACTAGCGGGAGAGCAAGAGACC.

This clone was counted ten times or more. The sequenced fragment ends 3 residues before the CDR3 boundary, so the rest is inferred from the germline J gene. The J gene is TRBJ1-5, the V gene TRBV19; 7 bases line up with TRBD1. Losses at the gene ends were 5 bases for V and 4 bases for J; bases not matched to a gene: 8. This CDR3 is 15 amino acids long. CDR1 is LNHDA, CDR2 SQIVND, per germline (reference sequence). CDR3 DNA (partial): TGTGCCAGTAGTGTCGGGGGACAGTCAAATCAGCCC. The encoded protein is CASSVGGQSNQP. The CDR3 reads in full as CASSVGGQSNQPQHF.

This clone showed up many times. The read gets to within 3 residues of the CDR3 end, and the germline J gene fills in the rest. The rearrangement links TRBV20-1 to TRBJ1-6; 8 bases fit TRBD1. The CDR3 sequence is 14 residues long. Germline V gives CDR1 DFQATT, CDR2 SNEGSKA (reference sequence). V lost 6 bases to trimming and J lost 7 bases; unmatched junction nucleotides: 8. The CDR3 is CSAHRGKQNSPLHF. The part of the CDR3 DNA that was read is TGCAGTGCCCACAGGGGGAAACAAAATTCACCC.

This clone came up many times. The CDR3 is cut off 3 residues early in the read; its end comes from the germline J gene. The chain recombines TRBV19 with TRBJ2-2; 8 nucleotides match TRBD1. With 6 bases clipped from V and 2 bases from J, the junction kept 8 bases outside the gene matches. The CDR3 extends over 16 amino acids. Germline V gene data show CDR1 as LNHDA and CDR2 as SQIVND (reference sequence). CDR3 sequence: CASRGDRTQNTGELFF. CDR3 DNA, as far as it was read: TGTGCCAGTAGGGGGGACAGGACGCAAAACACCGGGGAG.

This clone was recorded many times. Read coverage stops 3 residues before the CDR3 terminus; the germline J gene supplies the remainder. This sequence joins TRBV30 and TRBJ1-5; 10 positions match TRBD1. Looked up from germline, CDR1 is GTSNPN and CDR2 is SVGIG (reference sequence). The CDR3 length is 15 residues. V shed 2 bases and J 6 bases; nucleotides not matched to a gene: 7. This CDR3 is CAWSTGQGVVQPQHF. The sequenced part of the CDR3 DNA is TGTGCCTGGAGTACCGGACAGGGGGTTGTTCAGCCC.

This clone was observed many times. Read sequence stops 3 residues before the CDR3 end, and the germline J gene provides the missing end. V usage is TRBV5-1 and J usage is TRBJ2-2; the D gene is possibly TRBD2 (6 bases). Germline-derived CDR1 and CDR2 are SGHRS and YFSETQ. The CDR3 totals 15 residues. The V gene lost 4 bases and the J gene lost 5 bases, with 15 bases spanning the gap. The CDR3 DNA, read in part, is TGCGCCAGCAGCCCTGGGGTAGCGGTTACCGGGGAG. Its translation: CASSPGVAVTGE. The complete CDR3 sequence is CASSPGVAVTGELFF.

This clone came up many times. The read finishes 3 residues shy of the CDR3 end, and the germline J gene is used to complete it. V usage is TRBV10-1 and J usage is TRBJ2-2, with a weak D call TRBD2 (6 bases). CDR1 is WNHNN and CDR2 is SYGVQD in the germline V gene (reference sequence). The CDR3 runs 14 residues. Trimming removed 8 bases from V and 1 base from J, with 11 bases in between. Here the CDR3 reads CASQVRENTGELFF. The sequenced CDR3 bases are TGCGCCAGCCAGGTGCGGGAGAACACCGGGGAG.

This clone appeared many times. An end of the junction differs from the germline gene, which may be a read error. The read stops 3 residues short of the end of the CDR3; the missing end is completed from the germline J gene. The chain couples TRBV9 to TRBJ2-7, with D tentatively TRBD2 (6 bases). The CDR3 spans 14 residues. The germline gives CDR1 SGDLS, CDR2 YYNGEE. Here the CDR3 reads CAGSVAADSYEQYF. The part of the CDR3 DNA that was read is TGTGCCGGCAGCGTAGCGGCGGACTCCTACGAG. Combining the CDR3 with reference TRBV9 and TRBJ2-7 gives the whole variable domain DSGVTQTPKHLITATGQRVTLRCSPRSGDLSVYWYQQSLDQGLQFLIQYYNGEERAKGNILERFSAQQFPDLHSELNLSSLELGDSALYFCAGSVAADSYEQYFGPGTRLTVT.

The sample holds many counts of this clone. The read is 3 residues too short to cover the CDR3 end, so that end is filled in from the germline J gene. The rearrangement joins TRBV20-1 to TRBJ2-2, with 11 nucleotides matching TRBD1. CDR1 and CDR2 from the germline V gene are DFQATT and SNEGSKA (reference sequence). This CDR3 comprises 15 residues. J gave up 9 bases and V 2 bases, and 8 bases lay outside the gene matches. The sequenced CDR3 bases are TGCAGTGCTAGATCTCTGGACAGGGGGCGGTGGGAG. This sequence encodes CSARSLDRGRWE. Given in full, the CDR3 is CSARSLDRGRWELFF.

As to this clone: Read sequence stops 3 residues before the CDR3 end, and the germline J gene provides the missing end. The V gene is TRBV5-1, the J gene TRBJ2-3, with TRBD2 matching over 16 bases. J gave up 6 bases and V 5 bases, and 6 bases lay outside the gene matches. Germline values: CDR1 SGHRS, CDR2 YFSETQ. The CDR3 has 16 amino acids. The CDR3 DNA, read in part, is TGCGCCAGCAGGTCCGGGACTAGCGGGAGGGGTGATACG. As protein: CASRSGTSGRGDT. The CDR3 reads in full as CASRSGTSGRGDTQYF.

This clone has ten or more counts. Read data end 3 residues before the CDR3 end; the end is taken from the germline J gene. The genes are TRBV2 and TRBJ1-6; D remains ambiguous. This CDR3 is 15 amino acids long. With 6 bases removed from V and 5 bases from J, the gap between germline ends came to 14 bases. In germline, CDR1 is SNHLY, CDR2 FYNNEI. The CDR3 reads CASSARQPDNSPLHF. The part of the CDR3 DNA that was read is TGTGCCAGCAGCGCCAGACAACCAGATAATTCACCC.

This clone was recorded many times. Coverage ceases 3 residues before the CDR3 finishes, and the germline J gene fills in the end. The chain has TRBV10-2 and TRBJ1-1, with D perhaps matching TRBD1 (5 bases). This CDR3 is built from 13 residues. V dropped 3 bases and J dropped 3 bases, with 8 bases sitting between them. Germline V gene sequence: CDR1 WSHSY, CDR2 SAAADI. CDR3 DNA, as far as it was read: TGCGCCAGCAGTGATCCGGGGGACACTGAA. It codes for CASSDPGDTE. The complete CDR3 reads CASSDPGDTEAFF.

This clone was seen ten or more times. The CDR3 goes on 3 residues after the read ends, and that part is filled in from the germline J gene. The chain joins TRBV7-9 to TRBJ2-7; the match to TRBD1 covers 7 bases. J lost 0 bases, V lost 8 bases, and 7 bases had no gene match. Germline V gene lookup returns CDR1 SEHNR and CDR2 FQNEAQ (reference sequence). The CDR3 extends over 14 amino acids. CDR3 protein: CASDLGGRSYEQYF. The CDR3 bases that were read are TGTGCCAGCGACCTAGGGGGCCGCTCCTACGAG.

This clone was counted ten times or more. CDR3 amino acids: CASSDSVDQPQHF. The sequenced CDR3 bases are TGTGCCAGCAGTGACAGCGTCGATCAGCCC. J is TRBJ1-5 and V is TRBV6-4; D is undetermined. The CDR3 is cut off 3 residues early in the read; its end comes from the germline J gene. Germline V gives CDR1 MRHNA, CDR2 SNTAGT. This CDR3 comprises 13 residues. V shed 2 bases and J shed 5 bases, with 7 bases lying between them.

This clone has a count of ten or more. Sequencing ends 3 residues short of the CDR3 end; the germline J gene provides the rest. The chain combines TRBV19 with TRBJ2-1, with 8 bases aligning to TRBD1. J gave up 5 bases and V 7 bases, and 10 bases lay outside the gene matches. This CDR3 is built from 15 residues. Germline loops: CDR1 LNHDA, CDR2 SQIVND (reference sequence). The CDR3 region is CASTPPGTGDNEQFF. The CDR3 bases that were read are TGTGCCAGTACCCCACCCGGGACAGGAGACAATGAG.

This clone has ten or more counts. The read ends 3 residues before the CDR3 terminus; that terminus is restored from the germline J gene. This chain joins TRBV19 and TRBJ2-7; 9 bases fit TRBD1. The V gene's germline CDR1 is LNHDA and CDR2 SQIVND (reference sequence). The CDR3 loop spans 16 amino acids. The J segment lost 2 bases and the V segment lost 6 bases, leaving 11 bases of the junction unmatched. CDR3 sequence: CASSISGQGITYEQYF. The sequenced CDR3 bases are TGTGCCAGTAGCATCTCCGGACAGGGGATTACCTACGAG.

Ten or more counts support this clone. The read ends 3 residues early relative to the CDR3; the germline J gene fills the gap. V and J are TRBV30 and TRBJ1-1; no reliable D call. Germline V gives CDR1 GTSNPN, CDR2 SVGIG (reference sequence). There are 12 residues in the CDR3. Incomplete CDR3 DNA: TGTGCCTGGAACCCACCACTCCAGCGG. Translated, it gives CAWNPPLQR. The whole CDR3 sequence is CAWNPPLQRAFF.

This clone occurred many times. The read falls 3 residues short of the CDR3 end, and the missing part is taken from the germline J gene. The genes are TRBV2 and TRBJ2-3, with D possibly TRBD2 on 5 matching bases. This CDR3 spans 14 amino acids. With 11 bases removed from V and 2 bases from J, the gap between germline ends came to 17 bases. Germline values: CDR1 SNHLY, CDR2 FYNNEI. The CDR3 sequence is CASRSGLNTDTQYF. Incomplete CDR3 DNA: TGTGCCTCACGATCCGGACTGAACACAGATACG.

There are many counts of this clone. The read ends 3 residues early relative to the CDR3; the germline J gene fills the gap. The V call is TRBV5-1, the J call TRBJ2-5, with 12 positions matching TRBD2. The CDR3 extends over 17 amino acids. Per germline, CDR1 SGHRS and CDR2 YFSETQ. V gave up 2 bases and J gave up 5 bases; unmatched junction bases: 10. The covered CDR3 bases are TGCGCCAGCAGCTTAGACAGTGGACTAGCGGGGTGGGAGACC. Residues: CASSLDSGLAGWET. The CDR3 as a whole reads CASSLDSGLAGWETQYF.